The 26 T cell receptor beta chains presented below share a single source sample, sequenced in a study of cutaneous CD30+ T cell lymphoproliferative disorder and hepatitis E. Libraries were prepared by immunoSEQ multiplex PCR; TCRdb keeps only in-frame clonotypes and omits some of them. Counted here are 7,000 to 9,500 clones, 74% occurring once; the ten biggest clones make up more than 0.9%. Sequenced input: blood. Receptors originate from a human donor with a cutaneous T cell lymphoproliferative disorder associated with hepatitis E virus.

The rearrangement uses TRBV19 and TRBJ1-1; D not certain. There are 14 residues in the CDR3. Deletions cut 6 bases from V and 3 bases from J, with 14 bases between. Germline V gene lookup returns CDR1 LNHDA and CDR2 SQIVND (reference sequence). As DNA, the CDR3 is TGTGCCAGTAGCCTCTCCAGCAGCCACACTGAAGCTTTCTTT. Its translation: CASSLSSSHTEAFF.

Here the CDR3 DNA reads TGCGCCAGCAGCCAAGGATCAGGCACTGAAGCTTTCTTT. Translation gives CASSQGSGTEAFF. J is TRBJ1-1 and V is TRBV4-3, with D unresolved. Germline V lookup: CDR1 LGHNA, CDR2 YSLEER. Deletions cut 1 base from V and 4 bases from J, with 7 bases between. The CDR3 spans 13 residues.

CDR3 sequence reads: CASSVRTDPLQAYEQYF. Written as DNA, the CDR3 is TGCGCCAGCAGCGTGCGGACGGACCCCCTGCAAGCCTACGAGCAGTACTTC. The chain employs TRBV5-1 and TRBJ2-7; D gene uncertain. V lost 4 bases to trimming and J lost 2 bases, with 22 bases between them. Germline assignment: CDR1 SGHRS and CDR2 YFSETQ. The CDR3 is 17 amino acids.

The V gene is TRBV19, the J gene TRBJ2-7; D remains ambiguous. The V gene lost 3 bases and the J gene lost 4 bases, with 10 bases spanning the gap. The length of the CDR3 is 13 residues. Germline values: CDR1 LNHDA, CDR2 SQIVND (reference sequence). This CDR3 reads CASSMGSAYEQYF. CDR3 nucleotides: TGTGCCAGTAGTATGGGGTCAGCATACGAGCAGTACTTC.

CDR3 region: CASSQESRWLGANTGELFF. In nucleotides, the CDR3 is TGTGCCAGCAGCCAAGAAAGTCGCTGGCTGGGGGCGAACACCGGGGAGCTGTTTTTT. The V gene is TRBV14, the J gene TRBJ2-2; D assignment may be TRBD1 or TRBD2 (5 bases each). The CDR3 contains 19 residues. The V and J ends lost 0 bases and 0 bases respectively, with 17 bases between them. From germline, CDR1 is SGHDN and CDR2 FVKESK.

The chain couples TRBV7-6 to TRBJ1-3; the D gene is possibly TRBD1 (5 bases). Germline assignment: CDR1 SGHVS and CDR2 FNYEAQ. V was trimmed by 0 bases and J by 0 bases, leaving 15 bases between them. The CDR3 loop spans 18 amino acids. The CDR3 region is CASSLANIPGHSGNTIYF. CDR3 DNA: TGTGCCAGCAGCTTAGCTAATATCCCGGGGCACTCTGGAAACACCATATATTTT.

This clone occurred a few times. The V and J genes are TRBV5-6 and TRBJ2-4, with D possibly matching TRBD1 (6 bases). The germline V gene has CDR1 SGHDT and CDR2 YYEEEE. This CDR3 comprises 18 residues. The germline V and J ends were trimmed by 3 bases and 4 bases, with 23 bases remaining between them. The CDR3 DNA sequence: TGTGCCAGCAGCTCCCTCGAGGGGGTTTGGGACGGTAAAAACATTCAGTACTTC. This gives the protein CASSSLEGVWDGKNIQYF. Using reference TRBV5-6 and TRBJ2-4 for the parts outside the CDR3, the full variable domain is DAGVTQSPTHLIKTRGQQVTLRCSPKSGHDTVSWYQQALGQGPQFIFQYYEEEERQRGNFPDRFSGHQFPNYSSELNVNALLLGDSALYLCASSSLEGVWDGKNIQYFGAGTRLSVL.

This clone was seen just once. The chain couples TRBV6-5 to TRBJ2-7; TRBD1 might be the D (5 bases). Germline V CDR1 and CDR2: MNHEY, SVGAGI. The CDR3 loop spans 13 amino acids. Trimming took off 4 bases at V and 3 bases at J, with 10 bases between the two ends. This CDR3 reads CASSSLTDYEQYF. Written as DNA, the CDR3 is TGTGCCAGCAGTTCTCTGACAGACTACGAGCAGTACTTC.

This sequence joins TRBV4-3 and TRBJ1-1; maybe TRBD1 (6 bases). The germline CDR1 and CDR2 sequences are LGHNA and YSLEER. This CDR3 contains 15 residues. V lost 3 bases, J lost 6 bases, and 17 bases lay in between. CDR3 bases: TGCGCCAGCAGCCAGGTCCCAAGGGGGGCCCCTGAAGCTTTCTTT. Protein: CASSQVPRGAPEAFF.

The CDR3 nucleotides are TGTGCCAGTAGTCTCAGGGGGAATGAGCAGTTCTTC. It codes for CASSLRGNEQFF. The V call is TRBV19, the J call TRBJ2-1; 7 bases line up with TRBD1. In germline, CDR1 is LNHDA, CDR2 SQIVND (reference sequence). The junction had 2 bases not matched to a gene; V was cut back by 5 bases and J by 7 bases. The CDR3 consists of 12 residues.

This chain uses TRBV30 with TRBJ1-4, with D tentatively TRBD1 (6 bases). V was clipped by 1 base and J by 0 bases, with 6 bases between them. The germline gives CDR1 GTSNPN, CDR2 SVGIG (reference sequence). The CDR3 sequence is 14 residues long. As DNA, the CDR3 is TGTGCCTGGAGTGCAGGGGCAACTAATGAAAAACTGTTTTTT. Protein product: CAWSAGATNEKLFF.

This chain connects TRBV5-5 to TRBJ2-3; D possibly corresponds to TRBD1 (6 bases). Germline lookup yields CDR1 SGHKS and CDR2 YYEKEE (reference sequence). The CDR3 contains 16 residues. Trimming pared 0 bases from V and 0 bases from J, leaving 11 bases between. The CDR3 DNA sequence: TGTGCCAGCAGCTTGGGGCAGGGGTTTAGCACAGATACGCAGTATTTT. Amino acid sequence: CASSLGQGFSTDTQYF.

The genes are TRBV28 and TRBJ2-2, with 7 bases lining up with TRBD1. CDR3 length: 20 residues. V lost 4 bases to trimming and J lost 1 base; unmatched junction nucleotides: 18. Germline-derived CDR1 and CDR2 are MDHEN and SYDVKM. CDR3: CASSSLTGWATRGNTGELFF. CDR3 nucleotides: TGTGCCAGCAGTTCCCTGACAGGGTGGGCGACCCGCGGGAACACCGGGGAGCTGTTTTTT.

V gene TRBV5-1 combines with J gene TRBJ2-7, with D hard to call. Germline CDR1 is SGHRS and CDR2 is YFSETQ. The V gene lost 4 bases and the J gene lost 4 bases, with 15 bases spanning the gap. The CDR3 runs 14 residues. The DNA of the CDR3 is TGCGCCAGCAGCAACGCAGTGGGGTCGTACGAGCAGTACTTC. The encoded protein is CASSNAVGSYEQYF.

The J gene is TRBJ2-7, the V gene TRBV29-1; TRBD1 might be the D (5 bases). Germline V gene lookup returns CDR1 SQVTM and CDR2 ANQGSEA. The V gene lost 4 bases and the J gene lost 4 bases, with 23 bases spanning the gap. CDR3 size: 16 residues. CDR3 coding DNA: TGCAGCGTTGCTGGCAGGGCGGAGAGGAGCTCTTACGAGCAGTACTTC. Amino acid sequence: CSVAGRAERSSYEQYF.

This sequence joins TRBV5-1 and TRBJ1-1, with D hard to call. The germline gives CDR1 SGHRS, CDR2 YFSETQ. The V gene lost 0 bases and the J gene lost 5 bases, with 11 bases spanning the gap. The CDR3 has 14 amino acids. CDR3 amino acids: CASSLEGRRTEAFF. The CDR3 bases are TGCGCCAGCAGCTTGGAAGGGAGGAGGACTGAAGCTTTCTTT.

The CDR3 DNA reads TGTGCCAGCAGCCAAGAGACTAGCGGGACCTCAGATACGCAGTATTTT. It codes for CASSQETSGTSDTQYF. The rearrangement links TRBV4-2 to TRBJ2-3; TRBD2 aligns across 11 bases. The germline V gene encodes CDR1 LGHNA and CDR2 YNFKEQ. There are 16 residues in the CDR3. V gave up 0 bases and J gave up 4 bases; unmatched junction bases: 3.

The rearrangement uses TRBV19 and TRBJ1-1, with 10 positions matching TRBD1. Germline-derived CDR1 and CDR2 are LNHDA and SQIVND (reference sequence). V trimming: 6 bases; J trimming: 3 bases; junction bases outside the gene matches: 13. There are 17 residues in the CDR3. In nucleotides, the CDR3 is TGTGCCAGTAGCTCCCGGGACAGGGGACACCTAGACACTGAAGCTTTCTTT. Protein: CASSSRDRGHLDTEAFF.

J is TRBJ2-2 and V is TRBV5-8, with D perhaps being TRBD1 or TRBD2 (5 bases each). Germline CDR1 and CDR2: SGHTS and YDEGEE. This CDR3 has 15 residues. V was pared by 4 bases and J by 6 bases, with 16 bases between. The CDR3 DNA is TGTGCCAGCAGCCCCGGGGCGCGGTTTTCCGGGGAGCTGTTTTTT. This translates into CASSPGARFSGELFF.

The CDR3 sequence: CASGSGQGSTDTQYF. In DNA, the CDR3 is TGTGCTAGTGGTTCAGGACAGGGTAGCACAGATACGCAGTATTTT. The rearrangement joins TRBV12-5 to TRBJ2-3, with 8 bases aligning to TRBD1. Germline CDR1 is LGHNT and CDR2 is FRNRAP. Germline trimming cut 4 bases from V and 0 bases from J; bases unmatched to any gene: 3. The CDR3 extends over 15 amino acids.

The CDR3 protein is CASSYRRGADAFF. The CDR3, as DNA: TGTGCCAGCAGTTACCGGCGGGGGGCAGACGCTTTCTTT. The chain combines TRBV6-5 with TRBJ1-1, with D possibly being TRBD1 (6 bases). The CDR3 loop spans 13 amino acids. V lost 2 bases to trimming and J lost 11 bases, with 15 bases between them. Germline V gene data show CDR1 as MNHEY and CDR2 as SVGAGI.

V and J are TRBV23-1 and TRBJ2-1, with 9 bases fitting TRBD1. TRBV23-1 is an ORF, and what it does is uncertain. CDR3 size: 17 residues. The ends lost 2 bases at V and 3 bases at J; junction bases unmatched: 8. This CDR3 reads CASSQTPHRGLYNEQFF. The CDR3 DNA reads as TGCGCCAGCAGTCAAACCCCCCACAGGGGGCTCTACAATGAGCAGTTCTTC.

The chain uses TRBV4-1 and TRBJ1-4; TRBD1 might be the D (5 bases). Germline values: CDR1 MGHRA, CDR2 YSYEKL. The CDR3 loop spans 16 amino acids. The V end lost 4 bases, the J end lost 3 bases, and 15 bases lay between the germline ends. CDR3 in amino acids: CASSPLIGAANEKLFF. CDR3 nucleotide sequence: TGCGCCAGCAGCCCACTTATAGGGGCAGCTAATGAAAAACTGTTTTTT.

The chain couples TRBV27 to TRBJ1-5; maybe TRBD1 (6 bases). Germline assignment: CDR1 MNHEY and CDR2 SMNVEV (reference sequence). V dropped 1 base and J dropped 7 bases, with 23 bases sitting between them. The CDR3 extends over 18 amino acids. CDR3 amino acids: CASSLYPPAGATKQPQHF. CDR3 sequence (DNA): TGTGCCAGCAGTTTATATCCCCCAGCAGGGGCTACGAAGCAGCCCCAGCATTTT.

This chain connects TRBV28 to TRBJ1-2; no definite D call. The germline V and J ends were trimmed by 3 bases and 4 bases, with 15 bases remaining between them. Germline V gene sequence: CDR1 MDHEN, CDR2 SYDVKM. The CDR3 is made up of 15 amino acids. The CDR3 nucleotides read TGTGCCAGCAGTTTGCTGAATGCAATGGGCTATGGCTACACCTTC. Translation gives CASSLLNAMGYGYTF.

The chain employs TRBV10-3 and TRBJ2-1; 8 bases match TRBD2. The ends lost 5 bases at V and 5 bases at J; junction bases unmatched: 11. The CDR3 spans 16 residues. CDR1 ENHRY and CDR2 SYGVKD come from the germline V gene. The CDR3 DNA is TGTGCCATCAGTTTTACCGGGACTAGTAGCCACAATGAGCAGTTCTTC. It translates to CAISFTGTSSHNEQFF.